This TCR beta chain is drawn from a study of T cells in women clearing cervical HPV infection. On the study more broadly: Only a few women had HLA typing results available. Study results and caveats: CIN3+ cases had significantly higher TCR richness than controls; evenness did not differ.

Of note for this clone: The antigen remains unidentified. The read gets to within 3 residues of the CDR3 end, and the germline J gene fills in the rest.

Clones were read by immunoSEQ multiplex PCR, and TCRdb kept only the in-frame ones, dropping some. This table holds 25,000 to 35,000 clones. Each participant carried one incident cervical HPV16 infection only. Dot-blot hybridization genotyped cervical HPV amplified with MY09/MY11 PCR. This CDR3 spans 14 amino acids. Looked up from germline, CDR1 is SGHTA and CDR2 is FQGNSA. Sample: blood buffy coat. The V and J genes are TRBV7-2 and TRBJ1-4, with a tentative D call TRBD1 (5 bases). This clonotype was obtained from a woman aged 18 to 69 with a cervical HPV16 infection that either progressed to CIN3+ or cleared (not recorded which). The CDR3 DNA, read in part, is TGTGCCAGCAGCTTAAATCAGGGTGGTTCACCA. Amino acid sequence: CASSLNQGGSP. In full, the CDR3 reads CASSLNQGGSPLFF.